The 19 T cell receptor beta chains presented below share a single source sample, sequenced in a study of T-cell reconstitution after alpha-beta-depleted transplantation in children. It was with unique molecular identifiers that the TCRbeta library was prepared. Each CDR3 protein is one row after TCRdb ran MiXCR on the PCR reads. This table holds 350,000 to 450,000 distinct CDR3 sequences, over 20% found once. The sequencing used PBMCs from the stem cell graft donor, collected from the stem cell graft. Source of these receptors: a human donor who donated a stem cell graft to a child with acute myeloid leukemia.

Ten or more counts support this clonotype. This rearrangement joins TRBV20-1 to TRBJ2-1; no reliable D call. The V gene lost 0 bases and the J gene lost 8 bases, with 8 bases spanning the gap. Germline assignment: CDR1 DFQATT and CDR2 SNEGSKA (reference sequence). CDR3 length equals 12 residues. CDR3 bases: TGCAGTGCTAGAGATGACGGCGATGAGCAGTTCTTC. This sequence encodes CSARDDGDEQFF.

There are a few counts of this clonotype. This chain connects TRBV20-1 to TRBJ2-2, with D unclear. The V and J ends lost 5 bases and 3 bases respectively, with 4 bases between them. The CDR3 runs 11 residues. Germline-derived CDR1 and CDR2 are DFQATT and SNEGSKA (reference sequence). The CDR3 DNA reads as TGCAGTGCTCTATACACCGGGGAGCTGTTTTTT. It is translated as CSALYTGELFF.

The CDR3 region has the DNA TGCAGCGTTGAAGTCTTGGAAGTCGGGAGGATGAACACTGAAGCTTTCTTT. It yields the protein CSVEVLEVGRMNTEAFF. This chain joins TRBV29-1 and TRBJ1-1; D call uncertain. The CDR3 is 17 residues long. Germline V gene data show CDR1 as SQVTM and CDR2 as ANQGSEA. With 1 base removed from V and 0 bases from J, the gap between germline ends came to 18 bases.

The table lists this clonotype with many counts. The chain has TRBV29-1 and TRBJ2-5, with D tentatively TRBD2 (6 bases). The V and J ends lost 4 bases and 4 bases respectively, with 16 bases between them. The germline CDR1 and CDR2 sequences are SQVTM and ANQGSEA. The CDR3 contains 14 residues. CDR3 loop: CSVAPRLVRETQYF. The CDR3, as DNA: TGCAGCGTTGCCCCTCGACTAGTAAGAGAGACCCAGTACTTC. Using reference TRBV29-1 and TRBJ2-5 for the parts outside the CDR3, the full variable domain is SAVISQKPSRDICQRGTSLTIQCQVDSQVTMMFWYRQQPGQSLTLIATANQGSEATYESGFVIDKFPISRPNLTFSTLTVSNMSPEDSSIYLCSVAPRLVRETQYFGPGTRLLVL.

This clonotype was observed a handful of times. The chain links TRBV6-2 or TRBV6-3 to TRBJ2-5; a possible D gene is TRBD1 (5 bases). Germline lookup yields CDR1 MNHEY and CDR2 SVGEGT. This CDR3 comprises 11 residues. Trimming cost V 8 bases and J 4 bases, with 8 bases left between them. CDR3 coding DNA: TGTGCCAGCGGGGCTAGAGAGACCCAGTACTTC. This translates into CASGARETQYF.

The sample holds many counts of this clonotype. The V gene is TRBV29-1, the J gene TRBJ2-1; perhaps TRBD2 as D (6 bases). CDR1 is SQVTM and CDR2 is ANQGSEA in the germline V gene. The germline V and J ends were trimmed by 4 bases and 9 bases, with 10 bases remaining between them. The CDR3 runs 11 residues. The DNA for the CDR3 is TGCAGCGTTGTTGGGGGAGGTGAGCAGTTCTTC. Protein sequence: CSVVGGGEQFF.

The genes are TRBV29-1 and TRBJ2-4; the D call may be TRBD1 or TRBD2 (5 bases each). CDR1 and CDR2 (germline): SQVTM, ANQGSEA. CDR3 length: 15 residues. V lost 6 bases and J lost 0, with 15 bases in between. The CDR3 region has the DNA TGCAGCGTCGGGACCCCCGGGCTAGCCAAAAACATTCAGTACTTC. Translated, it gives CSVGTPGLAKNIQYF.

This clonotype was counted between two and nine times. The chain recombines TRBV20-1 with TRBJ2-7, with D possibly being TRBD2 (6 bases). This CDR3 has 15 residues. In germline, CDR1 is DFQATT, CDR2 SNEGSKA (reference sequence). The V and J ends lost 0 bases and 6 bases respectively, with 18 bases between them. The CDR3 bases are TGCAGTGCTAGAGATCACCGGCAGGGAGGTGGCGAGCAGTACTTC. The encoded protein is CSARDHRQGGGEQYF.

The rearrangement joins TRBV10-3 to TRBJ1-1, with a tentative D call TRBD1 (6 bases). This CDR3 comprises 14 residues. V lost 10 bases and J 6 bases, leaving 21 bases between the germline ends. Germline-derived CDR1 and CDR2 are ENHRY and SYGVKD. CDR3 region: CASRDTSRKSEAFF. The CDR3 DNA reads TGTGCCAGCCGGGACACGTCAAGGAAGTCTGAAGCTTTCTTT.

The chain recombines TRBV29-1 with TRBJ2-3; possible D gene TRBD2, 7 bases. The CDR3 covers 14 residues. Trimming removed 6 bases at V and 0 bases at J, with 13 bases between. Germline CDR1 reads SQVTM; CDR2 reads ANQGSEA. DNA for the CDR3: TGCAGCGTCCTAGGGGGACTAAGCACAGATACGCAGTATTTT. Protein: CSVLGGLSTDTQYF.

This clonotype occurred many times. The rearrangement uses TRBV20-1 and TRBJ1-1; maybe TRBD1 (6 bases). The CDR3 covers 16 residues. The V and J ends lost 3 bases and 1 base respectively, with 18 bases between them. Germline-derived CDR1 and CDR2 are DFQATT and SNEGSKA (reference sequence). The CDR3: CSASRPGAPANTEAFF. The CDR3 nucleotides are TGCAGTGCTAGCCGGCCGGGGGCGCCCGCGAACACTGAAGCTTTCTTT.

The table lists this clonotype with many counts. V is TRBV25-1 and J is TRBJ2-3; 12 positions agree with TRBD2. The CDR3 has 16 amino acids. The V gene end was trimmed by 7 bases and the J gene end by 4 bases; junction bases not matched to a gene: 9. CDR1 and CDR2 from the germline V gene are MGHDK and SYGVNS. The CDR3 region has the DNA TGTGCCAGCACCACGACTAGCGGGAGTGTCGCAGATACGCAGTATTTT. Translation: CASTTTSGSVADTQYF.

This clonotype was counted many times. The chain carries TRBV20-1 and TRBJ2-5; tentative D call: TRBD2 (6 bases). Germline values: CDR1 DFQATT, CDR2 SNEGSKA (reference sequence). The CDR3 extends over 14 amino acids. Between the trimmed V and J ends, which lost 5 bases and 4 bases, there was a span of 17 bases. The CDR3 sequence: CSASLGREIETQYF. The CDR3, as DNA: TGCAGTGCTTCACTGGGTCGGGAGATAGAGACCCAGTACTTC.

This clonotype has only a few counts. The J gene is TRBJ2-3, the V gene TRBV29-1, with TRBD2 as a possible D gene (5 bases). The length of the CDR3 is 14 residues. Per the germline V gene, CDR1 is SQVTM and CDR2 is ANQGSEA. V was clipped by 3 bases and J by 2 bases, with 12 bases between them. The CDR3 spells CSVDPGEITDTQYF. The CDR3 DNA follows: TGCAGCGTTGATCCCGGGGAAATCACAGATACGCAGTATTTT.

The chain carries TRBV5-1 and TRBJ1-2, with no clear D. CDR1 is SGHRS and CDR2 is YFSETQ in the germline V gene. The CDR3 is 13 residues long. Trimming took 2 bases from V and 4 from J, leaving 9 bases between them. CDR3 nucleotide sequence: TGCGCCAGCAGCTTCATGGAGGGCTATGGCTACACCTTC. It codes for CASSFMEGYGYTF.

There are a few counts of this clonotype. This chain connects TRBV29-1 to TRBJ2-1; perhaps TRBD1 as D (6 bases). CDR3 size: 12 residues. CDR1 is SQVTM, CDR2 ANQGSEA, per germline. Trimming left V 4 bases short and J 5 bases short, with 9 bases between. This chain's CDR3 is CSVGTGNNEQFF. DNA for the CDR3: TGCAGCGTTGGTACAGGGAACAATGAGCAGTTCTTC.

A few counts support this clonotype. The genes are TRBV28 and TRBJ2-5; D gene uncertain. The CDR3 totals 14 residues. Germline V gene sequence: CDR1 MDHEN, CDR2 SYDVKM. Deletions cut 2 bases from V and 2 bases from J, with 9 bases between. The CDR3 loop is CASSLQLQQETQYF. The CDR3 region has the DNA TGTGCCAGCAGTTTACAGTTACAGCAAGAGACCCAGTACTTC.

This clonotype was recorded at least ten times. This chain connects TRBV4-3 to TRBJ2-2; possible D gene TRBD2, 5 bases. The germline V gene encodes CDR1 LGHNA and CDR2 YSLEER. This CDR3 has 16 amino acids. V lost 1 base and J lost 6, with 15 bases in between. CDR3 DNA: TGCGCCAGCAGCCAAGGGGCAGCAGCGGTAGCCGGGGAGCTGTTTTTT. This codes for CASSQGAAAVAGELFF.

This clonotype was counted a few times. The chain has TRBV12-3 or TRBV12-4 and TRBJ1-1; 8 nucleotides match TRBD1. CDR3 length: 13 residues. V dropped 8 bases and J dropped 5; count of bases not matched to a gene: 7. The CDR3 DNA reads TGTGCCAGCGTCGGAGACAGGGGAACTGAAGCTTTCTTT. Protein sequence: CASVGDRGTEAFF.